These 6 T cell receptor beta chains were sequenced from one sample in a study of blood T cell repertoires in COVID-19. Data came from immunoSEQ multiplex PCR; TCRdb stores just in-frame clones and leaves some out. The data contain about 110,000 clones, around four fifths of them singletons. The specimen was peripheral blood. These receptors all stem from a man between 65 and 85 years old with acute or convalescent COVID-19.

The chain combines TRBV5-6 with TRBJ2-5; perhaps TRBD2 as D (6 bases). The CDR3 has 15 amino acids. Germline assignment: CDR1 SGHDT and CDR2 YYEEEE. V lost 3 bases and J lost 5, with 17 bases in between. This chain's CDR3 is CASSSLGGAGETQYF. CDR3 bases: TGTGCCAGCAGCTCCCTTGGAGGGGCCGGTGAGACCCAGTACTTC. Drawing the rest from reference TRBV5-6 and TRBJ2-5, the complete variable domain is DAGVTQSPTHLIKTRGQQVTLRCSPKSGHDTVSWYQQALGQGPQFIFQYYEEEERQRGNFPDRFSGHQFPNYSSELNVNALLLGDSALYLCASSSLGGAGETQYFGPGTRLLVL.

The CDR3 DNA reads as TGTGCCAGCAGCAAGGGAGCTCACAGGGACGGTGGCTACACCTTC. Residues: CASSKGAHRDGGYTF. The chain combines TRBV5-5 with TRBJ1-2; D is perhaps TRBD1 (6 bases). From germline, CDR1 is SGHKS and CDR2 YYEKEE (reference sequence). The germline V and J ends were trimmed by 4 bases and 7 bases, with 20 bases remaining between them. CDR3 length: 15 residues.

The chain is built from TRBV5-1 and TRBJ1-3, with TRBD1 matching over 9 bases. Germline CDR1 and CDR2: SGHRS and YFSETQ. Losses at the gene ends were 4 bases for V and 12 bases for J; bases not matched to a gene: 17. This CDR3 comprises 16 residues. CDR3 nucleotide sequence: TGCGCCAGCAGCCCGCGCGCCGGGACAGGGATTTTAGGCATATATTTT. Its protein is CASSPRAGTGILGIYF.

In this sample, this clone turned up once. The chain links TRBV5-8 to TRBJ2-2; 8 bases line up with TRBD1. CDR3 length: 16 residues. CDR1 is SGHTS, CDR2 YDEGEE, per germline. V lost 0 bases to trimming and J lost 3 bases; unmatched junction nucleotides: 4. The CDR3 loop is CASSLGTGIDTGELFF. DNA of the CDR3: TGTGCCAGCAGCTTGGGGACAGGGATCGACACCGGGGAGCTGTTTTTT.

The genes are TRBV7-6 and TRBJ2-2; 13 bases align to TRBD2. V lost 3 bases to trimming and J lost 4 bases; unmatched junction nucleotides: 17. This CDR3 has 21 amino acids. The germline V gene has CDR1 SGHVS and CDR2 FNYEAQ. The CDR3 region is CASSFKGSQTSGRIGTGELFF. The CDR3, as DNA: TGTGCCAGCAGCTTTAAAGGCAGCCAGACTAGCGGGAGGATTGGCACCGGGGAGCTGTTTTTT.

This clone was detected a few times. The J gene is TRBJ2-7, the V gene TRBV18; 10 bases line up with TRBD2. There are 14 residues in the CDR3. Per the germline V gene, CDR1 is KGHSH and CDR2 is LQKENI. V gave up 2 bases and J gave up 5 bases; unmatched junction bases: 3. CDR3 DNA: TGTGCCAGCTCACCAATCGGGACTAGCGACGAGCAGTACTTC. Residues: CASSPIGTSDEQYF.